What follows are 14 T cell receptor beta chains derived from one specimen sequenced in a study of blood T cell repertoires in COVID-19. Clones were sequenced by immunoSEQ multiplex PCR, and TCRdb holds only the in-frame ones, with some missing. The sample lists 330,000 or so clones; around 90% were seen once. The material sequenced was PBMCs or T cells enriched from blood (not recorded which). The receptors originated from a man younger than 45 who had recovered from COVID-19.

V is TRBV6-5 and J is TRBJ2-4, with 11 positions matching TRBD1. There are 16 residues in the CDR3. Germline V CDR1 and CDR2: MNHEY, SVGAGI. After removal of 4 bases from V and 1 base from J, the junction contained 3 bases not matched to a gene. The CDR3 here is CASSFGTGGAKNIQYF. CDR3 bases: TGTGCCAGCAGTTTCGGGACAGGGGGGGCCAAAAACATTCAGTACTTC.

This chain connects TRBV9 to TRBJ2-2; D perhaps matches TRBD1 (6 bases). V lost 0 bases and J 3 bases, leaving 12 bases between the germline ends. Germline CDR1 reads SGDLS; CDR2 reads YYNGEE. This CDR3 is 16 amino acids long. DNA of the CDR3: TGTGCCAGCAGCGTAGCTGGGGGCGCCGACACCGGGGAGCTGTTTTTT. Translation: CASSVAGGADTGELFF.

This clone was counted only a few times. The chain carries TRBV30 and TRBJ1-2, with 8 bases lining up with TRBD1. CDR1 and CDR2 (germline): GTSNPN, SVGIG (reference sequence). The length of the CDR3 is 12 residues. With V trimmed by 2 bases and J by 10 bases, 6 bases remained unmatched. CDR3 coding DNA: TGTGCCTGGAGTAAGGGGACAGGAATCTACACCTTC. Amino acid sequence: CAWSKGTGIYTF.

The rearrangement uses TRBV3-1 (or the pseudogene TRBV3-2) and TRBJ2-1, with TRBD2 matching 15 bases. V lost 7 bases to trimming and J lost 8 bases; unmatched junction nucleotides: 12. This CDR3 is 17 amino acids long. Germline lookup yields CDR1 LGHDT and CDR2 YNNKEL (reference sequence). CDR3 sequence: CASTLSGTSGGQHEQFF. The CDR3 nucleotides read TGTGCCAGCACCCTATCCGGGACTAGCGGGGGGCAGCATGAGCAGTTCTTC.

The V gene is TRBV9, the J gene TRBJ2-1; 8 bases align to TRBD1. CDR3 length equals 15 residues. Germline CDR1 SGDLS, CDR2 YYNGEE. With 2 bases clipped from V and 2 bases from J, the junction kept 3 bases outside the gene matches. The CDR3 DNA reads as TGTGCCAGCAGCGTGACAGGGGAGGCCTACAATGAGCAGTTCTTC. The encoded protein is CASSVTGEAYNEQFF.

The chain has TRBV5-1 and TRBJ2-7, with D possibly matching TRBD1 (6 bases). The ends were cut back, 3 bases at V and 0 bases at J, with 16 bases in the middle. Germline CDR1 SGHRS, CDR2 YFSETQ. The CDR3 runs 16 residues. The DNA of the CDR3 is TGCGCCAGCAGCTCCGCCTACAGGGTGAACTCCTACGAGCAGTACTTC. Translating it yields CASSSAYRVNSYEQYF.

The chain links TRBV3-1 (or the pseudogene TRBV3-2) to TRBJ2-7, with D possibly matching TRBD2 (5 bases). Germline loops: CDR1 LGHDT, CDR2 YNNKEL (reference sequence). The CDR3 covers 16 residues. V dropped 3 bases and J dropped 3 bases, with 18 bases sitting between them. This CDR3 is CASSHAAGSGIYEQYF. In DNA, the CDR3 is TGTGCCAGCAGCCACGCGGCGGGTTCCGGGATCTACGAGCAGTACTTC.

The V gene is TRBV12-3 or TRBV12-4, the J gene TRBJ2-7, with 8 bases lining up with TRBD1. CDR3 length: 12 residues. The CDR3 DNA reads TGTGCGGGGGGACAGGTCACCCACGAGCAGTACTTC. The encoded protein is CAGGQVTHEQYF.

This chain connects TRBV15 to TRBJ1-4; TRBD1 matches 7 bases. Germline trimming cut 4 bases from V and 4 bases from J; bases unmatched to any gene: 6. CDR3 length equals 15 residues. Germline V gene lookup returns CDR1 LNHNV and CDR2 YYDKDF (reference sequence). The CDR3 nucleotides read TGTGCCACCAGCAAAAACCGGGACAGTAATGAAAAACTGTTTTTT. Protein product: CATSKNRDSNEKLFF. The full variable domain, completed using reference TRBV15 and TRBJ1-4, is DAMVIQNPRYQVTQFGKPVTLSCSQTLNHNVMYWYQQKSSQAPKLLFHYYDKDFNNEADTPDNFQSRRPNTSFCFLDIRSPGLGDTAMYLCATSKNRDSNEKLFFGSGTQLSVL.

The V call is TRBV27, the J call TRBJ1-6, with D unclear. The germline V gene has CDR1 MNHEY and CDR2 SMNVEV (reference sequence). The CDR3 contains 14 residues. V shed 2 bases and J shed 3 bases, with 5 bases lying between them. The CDR3 region has the DNA TGTGCCAGCAGTTTAGCGCTCTATAATTCACCCCTCCACTTT. Translation: CASSLALYNSPLHF.

The genes are TRBV3-1 (or the pseudogene TRBV3-2) and TRBJ1-3; D gene unclear. The CDR3 has 15 amino acids. The V end was cut by 1 base, the J end by 2 bases, with 9 bases between. Germline V gene sequence: CDR1 LGHDT, CDR2 YNNKEL (reference sequence). Here the CDR3 reads CASSQAQVAGNTIYF. The CDR3, as DNA: TGTGCCAGCAGCCAAGCTCAGGTTGCTGGAAACACCATATATTTT.

The V and J genes are TRBV2 and TRBJ2-5, with 9 bases identical to TRBD2. V lost 3 bases, J lost 3 bases, and 5 bases stayed unmatched. CDR3 length equals 15 residues. Germline CDR1 reads SNHLY; CDR2 reads FYNNEI. The CDR3, as DNA: TGTGCCAGCAGTGATGTTTTAGCGGGGGAAGAGACCCAGTACTTC. This sequence encodes CASSDVLAGEETQYF.

The chain is built from TRBV24-1 and TRBJ1-5; D remains ambiguous. The CDR3 runs 14 residues. Germline V gene lookup returns CDR1 KGHDR and CDR2 SFDVKD. With 4 bases removed from V and 5 bases from J, the gap between germline ends came to 11 bases. For the CDR3, the DNA is TGTGCCACCAGTGAAGACACCATTTATCAGCCCCAGCATTTT. Its protein product is CATSEDTIYQPQHF.

The chain links TRBV6-5 to TRBJ2-7; D possibly corresponds to TRBD2 (5 bases). The CDR3 consists of 13 residues. The V gene lost 8 bases and the J gene lost 3 bases, with 14 bases spanning the gap. CDR1 is MNHEY and CDR2 is SVGAGI in the germline V gene. CDR3: CASAASPDYEQYF. Written as DNA, the CDR3 is TGTGCCAGCGCGGCTAGCCCGGACTACGAGCAGTACTTC.